Sequencing of this T cell receptor (beta chain) was carried out in a study of T cells in Graves' hyperthyroidism and ophthalmopathy. Amplified regions were TCR beta CDR3 sequences from RNA transcripts. A first-round RT-PCR of the TCR CDR3 used the HTBI primer set. TCRdb called the multiplex PCR reads again in MiXCR, with one record for every CDR3 protein. The data contain 500,000 to 650,000 distinct CDR3 sequences, approximately 17% of them seen just once; the ten biggest clones take up 17%. The ends were cut back, 4 bases at V and 0 bases at J, with 10 bases in the middle. Germline V gene sequence: CDR1 DFQATT, CDR2 SNEGSKA (reference sequence). The CDR3 runs to 14 residues. Using more than 8 ml of fresh peripheral blood, PBMCs were prepared. This clonotype was counted many times.

The receptor comes from a woman younger than 30 with Graves' ophthalmopathy. Sequencing was performed on blood. The chain is built from TRBV20-1 and TRBJ1-5; no firm D call. The CDR3 loop is CSATKGRSNQPQHF. CDR3 bases: TGCAGTGCTACAAAAGGGCGTAGCAATCAGCCCCAGCATTTT.